This TCR beta chain originates from a study of CD8+ T cells in alopecia areata. Study-level background: The authors scored treated patients' severity by affected scalp percentage.

Treatment indicated: oral pan-JAK inhibitor, 5-10 mg twice daily. PBMC-derived CD4+ and CD8+ T cells were sorted. Trimming pared 8 bases from V and 1 base from J, leaving 9 bases between. Germline CDR1 and CDR2: MNHEY and SVGAGI. This CDR3 spans 13 amino acids. After isolation, RNA underwent reverse transcription to generate cDNA as the sequencing template. Libraries were prepared by immunoSEQ multiplex PCR; TCRdb keeps only in-frame clonotypes and omits some of them. The table has about 150,000 clones, about 71% seen once. Study results and caveats: It was observed that many expanded lesional clones persisted in scalp and blood during tofacitinib. In lesional scalp, particularly from alopecia totalis/universalis, clonality was higher than in normal scalp.

Comment on this clone: The antigen is not known.

The starting material was CD4+ T cells sorted from blood, obtained at week 4, from a patient treated with tofacitinib. This sequence joins TRBV6-5 and TRBJ1-5; D call uncertain. This TCR derives from a human donor with alopecia areata. The CDR3 nucleotides are TGTGCCAGCGGGGTACGGAGCAATCAGCCCCAGCATTTT. Translation gives CASGVRSNQPQHF.